Following are 8 T cell receptor beta chains from one sample sequenced in a study of T cells in Graves' hyperthyroidism and ophthalmopathy. Template material for amplifying TCR beta CDR3 regions consisted of RNA transcripts. The HTBI set primed first-round TCR CDR3 RT-PCR. TCRdb re-derived calls from the multiplex PCR reads in MiXCR, one entry per CDR3 protein. The top ten clones hold about a tenth of a sample with some 740,000 distinct CDR3 sequences, 14% of them seen once. The specimen sequenced was blood. These receptor sequences come from a young woman with Graves' hyperthyroidism.

V gene TRBV7-3 combines with J gene TRBJ2-3; D unresolved. The CDR3 has 13 amino acids. CDR1 and CDR2 from the germline V gene are SGHTA and FQGTGA. Deletions cut 3 bases from V and 4 bases from J, with 8 bases between. This CDR3 reads CASSLELPDTQYF. DNA for the CDR3: TGTGCCAGCAGCTTGGAGTTGCCAGATACGCAGTATTTT.

This clonotype was counted at least ten times. The chain carries TRBV11-2 and TRBJ2-1, with 8 bases identical to TRBD1. This CDR3 is built from 16 residues. Trimming cost V 5 bases and J 6 bases; bases outside gene matches: 12. CDR1 and CDR2 (germline): SGHAT, FQNNGV. The CDR3 here is CASSGRTGFGRNEQFF. In nucleotides, the CDR3 is TGTGCCAGCAGCGGACGGACAGGGTTTGGGCGCAATGAGCAGTTCTTC.

There are a few counts of this clonotype. A read error may explain this, as a much larger clone is one base away. The V gene is TRBV18, the J gene TRBJ1-1; possibly TRBD1 for D (5 bases). CDR3 length: 13 amino acids. Germline V gene data show CDR1 as KGHSH and CDR2 as LQKENI. This CDR3 reads CACSMNLGGEAFF. In nucleotides, the CDR3 is TGTGCCTGCTCAATGAACCTTGGGGGTGAAGCTTTCTTT.

This clonotype was observed many times. The V call is TRBV12-3 or TRBV12-4, the J call TRBJ2-1; no firm D call. The CDR3 has 13 amino acids. Trimming shortened V by 5 bases and J by 6 bases, and 11 bases separated the two germline ends. Here the CDR3 DNA reads TGTGCCAGCAGTCTTAGCTACTTCAATGAGCAGTTCTTC. This gives the protein CASSLSYFNEQFF.

The V gene is TRBV27, the J gene TRBJ2-1; D not resolved. CDR3 size: 14 residues. Germline V gene data show CDR1 as MNHEY and CDR2 as SMNVEV (reference sequence). V was pared by 3 bases and J by 4 bases, with 10 bases between. The CDR3 sequence: CASSFSQQYNEQFF. For the CDR3, the DNA is TGTGCCAGCAGTTTTAGTCAGCAGTACAATGAGCAGTTCTTC.

This clonotype was observed a few times. The V call is TRBV6-5, the J call TRBJ2-2; D unclear. The CDR3 sequence is 15 residues long. The germline V gene has CDR1 MNHEY and CDR2 SVGAGI. Deletions cut 0 bases from V and 6 bases from J, with 11 bases between. The DNA of the CDR3 is TGTGCCAGCAGTTACTCCCTAGTAAACGCCGGGGAGCTGTTTTTT. Translation gives CASSYSLVNAGELFF.

This clonotype was seen more than once but under ten times. The CDR3, as DNA: TGTGCCAGTAGTATAGGCAGCGGACAAGAGACCCAGTACTTC. Residues: CASSIGSGQETQYF. V usage is TRBV19 and J usage is TRBJ2-5, with TRBD2 as a possible D gene (5 bases). CDR1 and CDR2 from the germline V gene are LNHDA and SQIVND (reference sequence). V lost 1 base and J lost 2, with 8 bases in between. The CDR3 loop spans 14 amino acids.

Of note for this clonotype: A much larger clone differs by one base, so this may be a read error. This chain joins TRBV28 and TRBJ2-1, with TRBD1 as a possible D gene (7 bases). The CDR3 runs 14 residues. Trimming shortened V by 4 bases and J by 6 bases, and 13 bases separated the two germline ends. The V gene's germline CDR1 is MDHEN and CDR2 SYDVKM. The CDR3 sequence is CASSSMQGGNEQFF. The CDR3 DNA sequence: TGTGCCAGCAGTTCGATGCAGGGGGGCAATGAGCAGTTCTTC.